This T cell receptor (beta chain) appears in the sequencing data of a study of shared clonotypes between healthy human individuals. Notes on the study in general: Tissue TCR repertoires likely differ from these blood-only repertoires. The small donor group covered limited genetic and exposure diversity.

CDR1 GTSNPN and CDR2 SVGIG come from the germline V gene (reference sequence). V shed 3 bases and J shed 3 bases, with 12 bases lying between them. This CDR3 is 13 amino acids long. Donors were Caucasian adults residing in Nashville, Tennessee, USA. When samples were unsorted, tens of millions of PBMCs were used for genomic DNA. Produced via immunoSEQ multiplex PCR; TCRdb's table is partial and in-frame only. The data hold about 560,000 clones, with around 76% observed a single time. This clone was detected only once. What it recognizes is unknown. The chain recombines TRBV30 with TRBJ2-7; D not resolved. The source material was PBMCs. The origin of this receptor is a woman in her thirties or forties in good health. Some clones in this sample may be carry-over from other donors' samples. Written as DNA, the CDR3 is TGTGCCTGGAGATCTGGGTCGGGCTACGAGCAGTACTTC. Translation: CAWRSGSGYEQYF.